This T cell receptor beta chain was identified in a study of regulatory T cells in long-lasting Graves disease. Study-level findings and limits: It is possible that accuracy was reduced by the small size of the sample.

This clonotype has a handful of counts. What it binds is not known. Time point defined: newly diagnosed GD, antithyroid drugs for less than 3 months. Isolated PBMC RNA provided the starting material for the TCR library. Construction of the TCR beta libraries employed iRepertoire HTBI primers in conjunction with Arm-PCR of CDR3 regions. TCRdb re-called the multiplex PCR reads with MiXCR, one entry per CDR3 protein. The repertoire holds approximately 540,000 distinct CDR3 sequences, with 12% as singletons. These same data were also listed under a study on T cells in Graves' hyperthyroidism and ophthalmopathy. That publication notes: An initial round of RT-PCR targeting the TCR CDR3 relied on the HTBI primer set. Researchers found most expanded thyroid clonotypes above 0.001 in blood as well.

This specimen was peripheral blood mononuclear cells (PBMCs), taken at new diagnosis, from a patient treated with antithyroid drugs. The receptor was isolated from a woman aged 25 to 39 with Graves disease.

For the CDR3, the DNA is TGCGCCAGCAGCCATATACAGGGGTTCAGTGGCTACACCTTC. Translation gives CASSHIQGFSGYTF. The rearrangement uses TRBV4-3 and TRBJ1-2, with 7 bases matching TRBD1. This CDR3 region has 14 residues. In germline, CDR1 is LGHNA, CDR2 YSLEER. J gave up 7 bases and V 3 bases, and 8 bases lay outside the gene matches.